These 16 T cell receptor beta chains share one sample of origin, sequenced in a study of T cell responses to AZD1222 COVID-19 vaccine. Measured with immunoSEQ multiplex PCR; TCRdb has only the in-frame clones, and not every one. Among about 180,000 clones listed, about 86% were seen once. This specimen consisted of peripheral blood, obtained on day 0 of AZD1222 vaccination. All receptors derive from an adult in good health.

V usage is TRBV19 and J usage is TRBJ1-1; D possibly corresponds to TRBD1 (6 bases). The V end lost 8 bases, the J end lost 5 bases, and 24 bases lay between the germline ends. The CDR3 consists of 16 residues. Germline values: CDR1 LNHDA, CDR2 SQIVND (reference sequence). The CDR3 loop is CASSGAGSIGGTEAFF. CDR3 DNA sequence: TGTGCCAGTTCGGGGGCAGGGTCCATTGGCGGGACTGAAGCTTTCTTT. The full variable domain, its missing parts supplied by reference TRBV19 and TRBJ1-1, is DGGITQSPKYLFRKEGQNVTLSCEQNLNHDAMYWYRQDPGQGLRLIYYSQIVNDFQKGDIAEGYSVSREKKESFPLTVTSAQKNPTAFYLCASSGAGSIGGTEAFFGQGTRLTVV.

V is TRBV10-3 and J is TRBJ1-2; tentatively, D is TRBD1 (5 bases). CDR1 ENHRY and CDR2 SYGVKD come from the germline V gene. The CDR3 loop spans 16 amino acids. V gave up 0 bases and J gave up 7 bases, with 18 bases separating them. CDR3 amino acids: CAISESSVGGVAGYTF. In DNA form, the CDR3 reads TGTGCCATCAGTGAGTCGTCGGTGGGAGGGGTGGCTGGCTACACCTTC.

This rearrangement joins TRBV6-1 to TRBJ2-7, with a possible D match to TRBD2 (6 bases). The CDR3 contains 13 residues. Trimming removed 1 base at V and 5 bases at J, with 9 bases between. Germline V gene data show CDR1 as MNHNS and CDR2 as SASEGT. The CDR3 bases are TGTGCCAGCAGTGAAGGGTGGGGGGACGAGCAGTACTTC. Translated: CASSEGWGDEQYF.

The rearrangement uses TRBV9 and TRBJ2-2; D is perhaps TRBD1 (5 bases). The CDR3 runs to 13 residues. V lost 4 bases, J lost 6 bases, and 10 bases lay in between. CDR1 and CDR2 from the germline V gene are SGDLS and YYNGEE. The CDR3 DNA reads TGTGCCAGCAGCCCCCAGGGTCCCGGGGAGCTGTTTTTT. Its protein product is CASSPQGPGELFF.

The chain carries TRBV19 and TRBJ1-4; 7 nucleotides match TRBD1. CDR1 and CDR2 from the germline V gene are LNHDA and SQIVND (reference sequence). The J segment lost 6 bases and the V segment lost 6 bases, leaving 10 bases of the junction unmatched. The CDR3 is 15 amino acids. CDR3 loop: CASRWDRTGDEKLFF. In nucleotides, the CDR3 is TGTGCCAGTAGATGGGATCGGACAGGTGATGAAAAACTGTTTTTT.

The chain is built from TRBV18 and TRBJ2-1, with D hard to call. V was shortened by 2 bases and J by 6 bases, with 5 bases between the two germline ends. The CDR3 is made up of 12 amino acids. Germline CDR1 is KGHSH and CDR2 is LQKENI. CDR3 DNA: TGTGCCAGCTCACCAGGGATCAATGAGCAGTTCTTC. This codes for CASSPGINEQFF.

The chain employs TRBV3-1 (or the pseudogene TRBV3-2) and TRBJ2-4; no reliable D call. Germline values: CDR1 LGHDT, CDR2 YNNKEL (reference sequence). The CDR3 is made up of 15 amino acids. Trimming stripped 0 bases from V and 11 bases from J, with 17 bases between. The CDR3 here is CASSQDLRAPDLQYF. CDR3 in DNA: TGTGCCAGCAGCCAAGACCTCCGCGCCCCAGATCTTCAGTACTTC.

This sequence joins TRBV5-1 and TRBJ2-3; D is tentatively TRBD1 or TRBD2 (6 bases each). The CDR3 length is 15 residues. Trimming took 7 bases from V and 5 from J, leaving 20 bases between them. The germline V gene encodes CDR1 SGHRS and CDR2 YFSETQ. CDR3 nucleotides: TGCGCCAGCGGCCTCGGAGGGGGGCTTGGAGATACGCAGTATTTT. Its protein product is CASGLGGGLGDTQYF. Complete variable domain (other parts from reference TRBV5-1 and TRBJ2-3): KAGVTQTPRYLIKTRGQQVTLSCSPISGHRSVSWYQQTPGQGLQFLFEYFSETQRNKGNFPGRFSGRQFSNSRSEMNVSTLELGDSALYLCASGLGGGLGDTQYFGPGTRLTVL.

The rearrangement joins TRBV9 to TRBJ1-6, with TRBD1 matching 7 bases. The CDR3 runs 15 residues. The V segment lost 3 bases and the J segment 6 bases; nucleotides outside the gene matches: 6. Per germline, CDR1 SGDLS and CDR2 YYNGEE. The CDR3 DNA is TGTGCCAGCAGCGGCCAGGGGGAAGGTAATTCACCCCTCCACTTT. This encodes CASSGQGEGNSPLHF.

This clone was recorded only once. As DNA, the CDR3 is TGTGCCAGCAAGGGACAGGGGGTCACCGGGGAGCTGTTTTTT. Encoded protein: CASKGQGVTGELFF. This chain connects TRBV6-5 to TRBJ2-2; 11 bases agree with TRBD1. CDR3 length: 14 residues. Trimming removed 7 bases from V and 4 bases from J; junction bases left unmatched: 2. Looked up from germline, CDR1 is MNHEY and CDR2 is SVGAGI.

This clone was counted once. This chain links TRBV2 with TRBJ1-3; TRBD1 matches at 9 bases. CDR1 SNHLY and CDR2 FYNNEI come from the germline V gene. J was trimmed by 4 bases and V by 8 bases; bases with no gene match: 0. The CDR3 has 12 residues. The CDR3 reads CASGTGGNTIYF. In DNA form, the CDR3 reads TGTGCCAGCGGGACAGGGGGAAACACCATATATTTT.

This clone was seen only once. V gene TRBV28 combines with J gene TRBJ1-4, with a tentative D call TRBD1 (5 bases). CDR3 length equals 17 residues. The V and J ends lost 4 bases and 0 bases respectively, with 15 bases between them. The germline CDR1 and CDR2 sequences are MDHEN and SYDVKM. DNA of the CDR3: TGTGCCAGCAGTTCCTTCTGGACATACGCAACTAATGAAAAACTGTTTTTT. This gives the protein CASSSFWTYATNEKLFF.

V gene TRBV5-1 combines with J gene TRBJ1-2; 7 bases line up with TRBD1. Per germline, CDR1 SGHRS and CDR2 YFSETQ. This CDR3 is 13 amino acids long. The V segment lost 4 bases and the J segment 7 bases; nucleotides outside the gene matches: 7. CDR3 residues: CASSLVTGVGYTF. The CDR3 DNA is TGCGCCAGCAGCCTGGTTACAGGGGTTGGCTACACCTTC.

This chain links TRBV24-1 with TRBJ1-5; no definite D call. The germline V gene encodes CDR1 KGHDR and CDR2 SFDVKD. V lost 5 bases and J lost 2, with 6 bases in between. CDR3 length equals 13 residues. CDR3 in DNA: TGTGCCACCAGTGTGGCAGGCAATCAGCCCCAGCATTTT. Residues: CATSVAGNQPQHF.

V gene TRBV27 combines with J gene TRBJ2-3; possibly TRBD2 for D (5 bases). V lost 5 bases and J lost 2, with 11 bases in between. Germline CDR1 reads MNHEY; CDR2 reads SMNVEV (reference sequence). The CDR3 has 14 residues. The CDR3 protein is CASSRGFPTDTQYF. CDR3 nucleotide sequence: TGTGCCAGCAGTCGCGGGTTCCCCACAGATACGCAGTATTTT.

The rearrangement links TRBV5-1 to TRBJ1-6, with D possibly TRBD1 on 6 matching bases. The CDR3 loop spans 15 amino acids. V lost 0 bases, J lost 7 bases, and 11 bases lay in between. Germline CDR1 and CDR2: SGHRS and YFSETQ. The CDR3 DNA reads as TGCGCCAGCAGCTTGGTAGGACAGAAGAATTCACCCCTCCACTTT. As protein: CASSLVGQKNSPLHF.